This TCR beta chain was observed in a study of shared clonotypes between healthy human individuals. Researchers sequenced unsorted PBMC DNA using ten immunoSEQ deep assay plates. Clones were read by immunoSEQ multiplex PCR, and TCRdb kept only the in-frame ones, dropping some. Counted here are about 480,000 clones, almost 80% occurring once; the ten biggest clones make up around 12%. Genomic DNA of unsorted samples came from some 90 million PBMCs. This clone has only one observation. V dropped 7 bases and J dropped 4; count of bases not matched to a gene: 14. This CDR3 is built from 16 residues. From germline, CDR1 is SNHLY and CDR2 FYNNEI.

Sequences were obtained from PBMCs. This TCR came from a woman aged 40 to 50 in good health. Some clones in this sample may be carry-over from other donors' samples. The chain couples TRBV2 to TRBJ2-3; 7 nucleotides agree with TRBD1. The CDR3 nucleotides read TGTGCCAGCACCGAACTCGGGACAGAAGGCGCAGATACGCAGTATTTT. Translating it yields CASTELGTEGADTQYF.